This T cell receptor (beta chain) is from a study of technical replicates of blood from a few donors. This CDR3 has 11 residues. The V segment lost 4 bases and the J segment 7 bases; nucleotides outside the gene matches: 1. The germline gives CDR1 SGHDT, CDR2 YYEEEE. TCRdb's copy holds only in-frame clones and misses some; the assay was immunoSEQ multiplex PCR. This sample has approximately 73,000 clones; about nine tenths occur once, and the top ten carry over 0.35%. This TCR was sampled from a human donor in good health. This chain uses TRBV5-6 with TRBJ1-1, with 7 bases lining up with TRBD1. Source material: T cells isolated from PBMCs. The CDR3 DNA follows: TGTGCCAGCAGCCACAGGGGTGAAGCTTTCTTT. Translating it yields CASSHRGEAFF.